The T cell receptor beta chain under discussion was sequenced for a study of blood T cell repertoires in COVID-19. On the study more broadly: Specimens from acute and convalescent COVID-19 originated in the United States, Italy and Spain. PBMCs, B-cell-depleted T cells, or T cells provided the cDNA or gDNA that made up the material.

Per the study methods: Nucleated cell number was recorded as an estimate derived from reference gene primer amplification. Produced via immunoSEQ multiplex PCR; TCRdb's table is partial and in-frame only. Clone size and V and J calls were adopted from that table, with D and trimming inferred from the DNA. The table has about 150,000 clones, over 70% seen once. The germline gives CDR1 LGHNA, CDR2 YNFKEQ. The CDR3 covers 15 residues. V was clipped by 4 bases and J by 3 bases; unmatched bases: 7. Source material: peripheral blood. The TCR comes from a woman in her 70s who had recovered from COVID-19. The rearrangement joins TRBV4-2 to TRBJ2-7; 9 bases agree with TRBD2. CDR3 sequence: CASSPQTSGVYEQYF. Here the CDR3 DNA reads TGTGCCAGCAGCCCCCAGACTAGCGGAGTCTACGAGCAGTACTTC.